The table lists the clone carrying this T cell receptor (beta chain) with many counts. The antigen is unknown. Time point specified: persistent/refractory GD, antithyroid drugs over 5 years with positive TRAb. Extracted PBMC RNA gave rise to the TCR library. These data are taken from a study of regulatory T cells in long-lasting Graves disease. Study conclusions and caveats: Persistent disease was characterized by preferential usage of TRBV28, TRBJ1-2 and TRBJ2-5.

Through Arm-PCR of CDR3 regions and iRepertoire HTBI primers, TCR beta libraries were built. TCRdb processed the multiplex PCR reads anew with MiXCR; each CDR3 protein has one entry. The repertoire consists of some 370,000 distinct CDR3 sequences, with roughly 24% occurring once and the leading ten covering roughly a quarter. The germline V gene encodes CDR1 SNHLY and CDR2 FYNNEI. The CDR3 sequence is 14 residues long. The V gene lost 4 bases and the J gene lost 1 base, with 10 bases spanning the gap. This TCR was sampled from a middle-aged woman with Graves disease. This chain connects TRBV2 to TRBJ2-5, with D possibly matching TRBD1 (6 bases). Sequencing used peripheral blood mononuclear cells (PBMCs), obtained when the disease was refractory, from a patient treated with antithyroid drugs. The CDR3 loop is CASSVRQVQETQYF. The CDR3 nucleotides are TGTGCCAGCAGTGTCAGACAGGTCCAAGAGACCCAGTACTTC.